A selection of T cell receptor beta chains follows, all from one sample in a study of T cells after yellow fever vaccination. TCRdb reprocessed the 5' RACE reads via MiXCR and lists one record per CDR3 protein. The sample contains about 550,000 distinct CDR3 sequences, approximately 21% of which appear only once. Material: PBMCs, obtained 15 days after the yellow fever booster vaccination. These TCRs come from a man aged 25-45 years who received the YFV17D yellow fever vaccine. CDR3s include the opening cysteine and the closing phenylalanine or tryptophan. Fields, in order: V gene, D gene, J gene, clone size, CDR3 protein, CDR3 DNA. The D gene is left open where the match is weak. Rows may omit the clone size; those that give it use once, few, many or a size class.

TRBV12-3/TRBV12-4	.	TRBJ1-1	few	CASGGTAKGTEAFF	TGTGCCAGCGGGGGAACAGCTAAGGGCACTGAAGCTTTCTTT
TRBV30	TRBD1	TRBJ2-7	.	CARPRDSPYEQYF	TGTGCCAGACCAAGGGACAGCCCCTACGAGCAGTACTTC
TRBV10-3	.	TRBJ2-2	.	CAISVQAGAGELFF	TGTGCCATCAGTGTACAGGCCGGAGCTGGGGAGCTGTTTTTT
TRBV5-5	.	TRBJ2-5	.	CASSPDRLEQETQYF	TGTGCCAGCAGCCCTGACAGGCTTGAGCAAGAGACCCAGTACTTC
TRBV10-3	.	TRBJ2-3	.	CAISESAGDTQYF	TGTGCCATCAGTGAGTCCGCGGGAGATACGCAGTATTTT
TRBV20-1	TRBD2	TRBJ2-3	once	CSANVWTSGSADTQYF	TGCAGTGCTAACGTTTGGACTAGCGGGAGCGCAGATACGCAGTATTTT
TRBV5-1	.	TRBJ2-3	many	CASSLVGSTDTQYF	TGTGCCAGCAGCTTAGTCGGGAGCACAGATACGCAGTATTTT
TRBV6-5	.	TRBJ1-1	few	CASSYSWGVGEAFF	TGTGCCAGCAGTTACTCTTGGGGAGTTGGCGAAGCTTTCTTT
TRBV28	.	TRBJ2-3	.	CASRGAHSTDTQYF	TGTGCCAGCAGAGGAGCCCATAGCACAGATACGCAGTATTTT
TRBV20-1	TRBD1	TRBJ1-3	.	CSAPLQGARGNTIYF	TGCAGTGCTCCCCTACAGGGGGCGCGGGGAAACACCATATATTTT
TRBV6-6	.	TRBJ2-5	.	CASQGGEETQYF	TGTGCCAGCCAAGGGGGAGAAGAGACCCAGTACTTC
TRBV2	.	TRBJ2-7	few	CASSAATNYEQYF	TGTGCCAGCAGCGCCGCGACCAATTACGAGCAGTACTTC
TRBV5-1	.	TRBJ1-1	.	CASSSDPGNTEAFF	TGCGCCAGCAGCTCTGACCCCGGGAACACTGAAGCTTTCTTT
TRBV15	TRBD2	TRBJ2-1	few	CATSRRAGGVDEQFF	TGTGCCACCAGCAGACGGGCGGGGGGGGTAGACGAGCAGTTCTTC
TRBV7-9	.	TRBJ2-2	.	CASSFPVGELFF	TGTGCCAGCAGCTTTCCCGTCGGGGAGCTGTTTTTT
TRBV29-1	.	TRBJ2-1	few	CSVVGSYNEQFF	TGCAGCGTTGTTGGCTCCTACAATGAGCAGTTCTTC
TRBV6-5	TRBD1	TRBJ2-3	.	CASSSRQGASGDTQYF	TGTGCCAGCAGTTCCAGACAGGGGGCGAGTGGAGATACGCAGTATTTT
TRBV4-1	TRBD2	TRBJ2-3	few	CASSPTSGRAAQYF	TGCGCCAGCAGCCCGACTAGCGGGAGGGCCGCGCAGTATTTT
TRBV20-1	.	TRBJ2-1	few	CSASILRGNEQFF	TGCAGTGCTAGCATCCTTAGGGGCAATGAGCAGTTCTTC
TRBV27	.	TRBJ1-6	.	CATSGQYNSPLHF	TGTGCCACCTCAGGGCAATATAATTCACCCCTCCACTTT
TRBV12-5	.	TRBJ2-1	.	CASGLGGGSRNEQFF	TGTGCTAGTGGGTTGGGGGGCGGGAGTAGGAATGAGCAGTTCTTC
TRBV18	.	TRBJ2-7	.	CASSAGTKSYEQYF	TGTGCCAGCTCGGCCGGGACAAAATCCTACGAGCAGTACTTC
TRBV5-4	.	TRBJ1-4	.	CASSLGRTNEKLFF	TGTGCCAGCAGCTTGGGGCGAACTAATGAAAAACTGTTTTTT
TRBV7-9	.	TRBJ2-1	many	CASSFDNEQFF	TGTGCCAGCAGCTTCGATAATGAGCAGTTCTTC
TRBV7-9	.	TRBJ2-2	.	CASGSRQTTGAGELFF	TGTGCCAGCGGCTCCCGACAGACGACAGGCGCCGGGGAGCTGTTTTTT
TRBV7-8	.	TRBJ2-7	many	CASSLVFSSYEQYF	TGTGCCAGCAGCTTAGTATTCAGCTCCTACGAGCAGTACTTC
TRBV24-1	.	TRBJ2-2	few	CAAGTQNTGELFF	TGTGCCGCCGGGACTCAAAACACCGGGGAGCTGTTTTTT
TRBV20-1	TRBD2	TRBJ2-7	.	CSATRLAGYEQYF	TGCAGTGCTACCCGACTAGCGGGATACGAGCAGTACTTC
TRBV7-9	.	TRBJ2-1	.	CASSFSSRTGEQFF	TGTGCCAGCAGCTTTTCCTCGAGAACGGGCGAGCAGTTCTTC
TRBV28	TRBD1	TRBJ2-3	few	CASSSRQGPTDTQYF	TGTGCCAGCAGTTCTCGACAGGGGCCAACAGATACGCAGTATTTT
TRBV10-3	.	TRBJ2-4	few	CAISVGRNENIQYF	TGTGCCATCAGTGTGGGGAGGAATGAAAACATTCAGTACTTC
TRBV4-2	.	TRBJ2-7	few	CASSQDSSRGTFYEQYF	TGTGCCAGCAGCCAAGATAGTTCTAGGGGGACGTTCTACGAGCAGTACTTC
TRBV6-6	.	TRBJ2-3	many	CASSYGGTDTQYF	TGTGCCAGCAGTTACGGGGGGACAGATACGCAGTATTTT
TRBV10-3	TRBD2	TRBJ2-5	.	CAINHGGGAQQETQYF	TGTGCCATCAACCATGGCGGGGGGGCCCAACAAGAGACCCAGTACTTC
TRBV9	TRBD1	TRBJ2-7	few	CASSVGGPGQTTYEQYF	TGTGCCAGCAGCGTAGGGGGCCCGGGACAGACTACCTACGAGCAGTACTTC
TRBV20-1	.	TRBJ2-1	.	CSARDNNQAIGEQFF	TGCAGTGCTAGAGATAATAATCAGGCGATCGGTGAGCAGTTCTTC
TRBV5-4	.	TRBJ2-1	few	CASSLFGTGSYNEQFF	TGTGCCAGCAGCTTGTTTGGGACTGGCTCCTACAATGAGCAGTTCTTC
TRBV27	TRBD1	TRBJ1-2	.	CASSRDRVYGYTF	TGTGCCAGCAGTCGAGACAGGGTCTATGGCTACACCTTC
TRBV9	.	TRBJ2-1	few	CASSVGGRTKYNEQFF	TGTGCCAGCAGCGTAGGGGGGAGGACGAAATACAATGAGCAGTTCTTC
TRBV27	.	TRBJ1-1	few	CASSPRWLNTEAFF	TGTGCCAGCAGTCCACGATGGTTAAACACTGAAGCTTTCTTT
TRBV28	.	TRBJ1-6	.	CASRAPLTASPLHF	TGTGCCAGCAGAGCTCCCCTGACAGCCTCACCCCTCCACTTT
TRBV9	TRBD2	TRBJ2-3	.	CASSPVAGSDTQYF	TGTGCCAGCAGCCCGGTAGCGGGGTCAGATACGCAGTATTTT